The rows below give T cell receptor beta chains drawn from one sample of a study of blood T cell repertoires in COVID-19. Only in-frame clones appear in the TCRdb table, and some are missing; sequencing was by immunoSEQ multiplex PCR. Among under 55,000 clones listed, around 80% were seen once. The sample was peripheral blood. The receptors derive from a man in his sixties or seventies with acute or convalescent COVID-19. Each CDR3 is given with its conserved first and last residue. A D gene is named only where the DNA matches it firmly. Rows give clone size only sometimes, using once, few, many, or a class for an expanded clone.

D gene	V gene	CDR3 length	clone size	J gene	CDR3 DNA	CDR3 protein
TRBD1	TRBV10-1	14	.	TRBJ1-4	TGCGCCAGCAGTGAGACAGGGGCGAGTGAAAAACTGTTTTTT	CASSETGASEKLFF
TRBD2	TRBV10-2	13	.	TRBJ2-7	TGCGCCAGACCGGGACTAGCGGAGTACGAGCAGTACTTC	CARPGLAEYEQYF
.	TRBV7-2	15	.	TRBJ1-1	TGTGCCAGCAGCTATGCCGGGGGGGGAAGCACTGAAGCTTTCTTT	CASSYAGGGSTEAFF
TRBD2	TRBV11-3	16	once	TRBJ2-5	TGTGCCAGCGGCCGTGGGCTAGCGGGAGGACAAGAGACCCAGTACTTC	CASGRGLAGGQETQYF
TRBD2	TRBV6-5	15	.	TRBJ2-7	TGTGCCAGCAGCCGCGAGGGCGGGGGGACCTACGAGCAGTACTTC	CASSREGGGTYEQYF
TRBD1	TRBV28	16	.	TRBJ1-2	TGTGCCAGCAGTTCCCCCGGGACAGGGGGGGGCTATGGCTACACCTTC	CASSSPGTGGGYGYTF
TRBD1	TRBV11-3	15	.	TRBJ2-1	TGTGCCAGCAGCTCCGGGACAGGGGCCTACAATGAGCAGTTCTTC	CASSSGTGAYNEQFF
TRBD1	TRBV18	17	.	TRBJ2-6	TGTGCCAGCTCACTACAACCAGACAGGGCTGGGGCCAACGTCCTGACTTTC	CASSLQPDRAGANVLTF
TRBD1	TRBV6-1	15	.	TRBJ2-5	TGTGCCAGCAGTGATGGTACAGGGGGTAAAGAGACCCAGTACTTC	CASSDGTGGKETQYF
.	TRBV19	16	.	TRBJ1-2	TGTGCCAGTAGTACCCGTGCCTATCAGGGGCAGTATGGCTACACCTTC	CASSTRAYQGQYGYTF
TRBD1	TRBV5-1	14	.	TRBJ2-3	TGCGCCAGCAGCTTAGGACAGGCCCAGGATACGCAGTATTTT	CASSLGQAQDTQYF
TRBD2	TRBV15	17	once	TRBJ2-1	TGTGCCACCAGCTGGGGACTAGCGGGAGGGAGCTACAATGAGCAGTTCTTC	CATSWGLAGGSYNEQFF
TRBD2	TRBV6-5	15	.	TRBJ2-5	TGTGCCAGCAGTTACCAGCGGGAGGGCCTCGAGACCCAGTACTTC	CASSYQREGLETQYF
.	TRBV29-1	11	.	TRBJ2-7	TGCAGCGGTGGACAACTATACGAGCAGTACTTC	CSGGQLYEQYF
TRBD2	TRBV3-1/TRBV3-2	15	.	TRBJ2-1	TGTGCCAGCAGCCAGAGCGGGAGCGGTTCGGGTGAGCAGTTCTTC	CASSQSGSGSGEQFF
TRBD2	TRBV27	15	.	TRBJ2-3	TGTGCCAGCAGTTTAGCGCGGGGGGACACAGATACGCAGTATTTT	CASSLARGDTDTQYF
.	TRBV4-2	16	.	TRBJ1-4	TGTGCCAGCAGCCAAGATTCTCCGATAGGGGCTGAAAAACTGTTTTTT	CASSQDSPIGAEKLFF
.	TRBV4-1	14	few	TRBJ1-1	TGCGCCAGCAGCCAATCTTCGACAGGCAGTGAAGCTTTCTTT	CASSQSSTGSEAFF
.	TRBV5-4	17	.	TRBJ2-4	TGTGCCAGCAGCCCGGGAGGCCGGGGGGCCCTAGGGTACATTCAGTACTTC	CASSPGGRGALGYIQYF
TRBD1	TRBV6-5	14	.	TRBJ2-7	TGTGCCAGCAGTCCCGGGACAGGGTCTTTCGAGCAGTACTTC	CASSPGTGSFEQYF
TRBD1	TRBV18	14	.	TRBJ1-2	TGTGCCAGCTCTCGCGACAGGGTTGAGAATGGCTACACCTTC	CASSRDRVENGYTF
.	TRBV19	16	.	TRBJ2-3	TGTGCCAGTAGTTATGGTGAGACAGGACGGACAGATACGCAGTATTTT	CASSYGETGRTDTQYF
.	TRBV13	15	.	TRBJ2-5	TGTGCCAGCAGCTCGACCATGGACAGTCGGGAGACCCAGTACTTC	CASSSTMDSRETQYF
TRBD1	TRBV9	16	.	TRBJ1-2	TGTGCCAGCAGCCTCGACAGGGCCCAAACTAACTATGGCTACACCTTC	CASSLDRAQTNYGYTF
TRBD1	TRBV18	14	.	TRBJ1-2	TGTGCCAGCTCACCAGGGACAGAAGTCTATGGCTACACCTTC	CASSPGTEVYGYTF
.	TRBV30	13	.	TRBJ1-2	TGTGCCTGGAGTTTGGGAGGAAACTATGGCTACACCTTC	CAWSLGGNYGYTF
.	TRBV21-1	16	.	TRBJ1-5	TGTGCCAGCCCGATCAACAGGGGACCTAGCAATCAGCCCCAGCATTTT	CASPINRGPSNQPQHF
.	TRBV5-1	15	.	TRBJ2-3	TGCGCCAGCAGCGGATCGGCCCAGGGCACAGATACGCAGTATTTT	CASSGSAQGTDTQYF
TRBD1	TRBV11-2	13	.	TRBJ2-7	TGTGCCAGCAGCCCAGAGGGGGCCACCGAGCAGTACTTC	CASSPEGATEQYF
TRBD1	TRBV5-1	15	few	TRBJ1-4	TGCGCCAGCAGCTTGGGAGGCAGGGGGGATGAAAAACTGTTTTTT	CASSLGGRGDEKLFF
.	TRBV7-9	14	.	TRBJ2-3	TGTGCCAGCAGCTCCCGGACAGCCACAGATACGCAGTATTTT	CASSSRTATDTQYF
TRBD1	TRBV23-1	16	.	TRBJ1-1	TGCGCCAGCACCAAACTGATACAGGGGCTGAACACTGAAGCTTTCTTT	CASTKLIQGLNTEAFF
.	TRBV6-2/TRBV6-3	13	.	TRBJ2-5	TGTGCCAGCAGTGCGACTAGTCAAGAGACCCAGTACTTC	CASSATSQETQYF
TRBD2	TRBV25-1	17	.	TRBJ2-1	TGTGCCAGCAGTTCAATAGGACTAGCGGGGACCTTCGCTGAGCAGTTCTTC	CASSSIGLAGTFAEQFF
TRBD2	TRBV6-5	14	once	TRBJ2-7	TGTGCCAGCAGCCAGACTAGCGGGCCCTACGAGCAGTACTTC	CASSQTSGPYEQYF
TRBD1	TRBV10-2	15	.	TRBJ1-6	TGCGCCAGCAGTGAGTCACGACAGGGCAATTCACCCCTCCACTTT	CASSESRQGNSPLHF
.	TRBV14	15	.	TRBJ2-2	TGTGCCAGCAGCCTTTGGACTTTCAACACCGGGGAGCTGTTTTTT	CASSLWTFNTGELFF
TRBD2	TRBV3-1/TRBV3-2	16	few	TRBJ2-1	TGTGCCAGCAGCCAACTAACGCTAGCGGGAGCGAATGAGCAGTTCTTC	CASSQLTLAGANEQFF
TRBD1	TRBV19	15	.	TRBJ1-3	TGTGCCAGTAGCGGGACAGGGGGCTCTGGAAACACCATATATTTT	CASSGTGGSGNTIYF
.	TRBV7-3	13	.	TRBJ2-1	TGTGCCAGCAGCTTGACTAGGTACAATGAGCAGTTCTTC	CASSLTRYNEQFF
TRBD2	TRBV7-6	16	.	TRBJ2-1	TGTGCCAGCAGCTTGACCTCGACTAGCGGGAGGAATGAGCAGTTCTTC	CASSLTSTSGRNEQFF
TRBD2	TRBV5-1	15	.	TRBJ2-7	TGCGCCAGCAGCTTGGAGGGCGGGAGGGCCTACGAGCAGTACTTC	CASSLEGGRAYEQYF
.	TRBV12-5	15	.	TRBJ2-3	TGTGCTAGTGGTTTGGGACAGTTTAGCACAGATACGCAGTATTTT	CASGLGQFSTDTQYF
TRBD2	TRBV2	14	.	TRBJ2-1	TGTGCCAGCAGGACGGGACTAGTCGTCGCTGAGCAGTTCTTC	CASRTGLVVAEQFF
.	TRBV11-2	14	.	TRBJ2-3	TGTGCCAGCAGCTTAAACCCCACGGGAGATACGCAGTATTTT	CASSLNPTGDTQYF
TRBD1	TRBV28	13	.	TRBJ1-1	TGTGCCAGCAGTGCCACGGACAGGGATGAAGCTTTCTTT	CASSATDRDEAFF
.	TRBV4-3	15	few	TRBJ1-5	TGCGCCAGCAGCCAAGAAAACAGCTTCAATCAGCCCCAGCATTTT	CASSQENSFNQPQHF
TRBD1	TRBV19	13	.	TRBJ2-7	TGTGCCAGTAGGCCGACAGGGACCTACGAGCAGTACTTC	CASRPTGTYEQYF
.	TRBV11-3	15	.	TRBJ2-3	TGTGCCAGCAGCCCAATATTCGAGACAGCCGATACGCAGTATTTT	CASSPIFETADTQYF
TRBD1	TRBV19	15	.	TRBJ2-5	TGTGCCAGTGCAACCGGGACAGGGAACCAAGAGACCCAGTACTTC	CASATGTGNQETQYF